Listed here are 32 T cell receptor beta chains from one sample, sequenced in a study of quantifying T cell responses using KT2 cells. Background on the study: cDNA was made from DNase-treated RNA using alpha and beta constant primers.

An oligo carrying a UMI was ligated to the cDNA 3' end. First-round PCR used approximately 4 cycles and beta primers RC1.1 and RC1.2 covering TRBC1 and TRBC2. Each CDR3 protein is one row after TCRdb ran MiXCR on the UMI-ligation and nested PCR reads. Of under 35,000 distinct CDR3 sequences in the sample, roughly 7.2% were seen once. Input material: PBMCs spiked with cells of the T cell clone KT2. The receptors derive from a human donor.

This clonotype was picked up many times. The junction departs from the called germline gene at one end, perhaps through a read error. The V and J genes are TRBV7-7 and TRBJ2-7, with a possible D match to TRBD2 (5 bases). The CDR3 is made up of 15 amino acids. Germline assignment: CDR1 SSHAT and CDR2 FNYEAQ (reference sequence). In nucleotides, the CDR3 is TGTGCTAGCAGCAATAGCGACTCCCCCCCCCTCGAGCAGTACTTC. Its protein is CASSNSDSPPLEQYF. The variable domain in full, with the rest retrieved from reference TRBV7-7 and TRBJ2-7, is GAGVSQSPRYKVTKRGQDVTLRCDPISSHATLYWYQQALGQGPEFLTYFNYEAQPDKSGLPSDRFSAERPEGSISTLTIQRTEQRDSAMYRCASSNSDSPPLEQYFGPGTRLTVT.

This clonotype was seen a handful of times. This chain connects TRBV5-1 to TRBJ2-3; D perhaps matches TRBD1 (5 bases). V shed 9 bases and J shed 0 bases, with 11 bases lying between them. This CDR3 spans 13 amino acids. Germline V gives CDR1 SGHRS, CDR2 YFSETQ. CDR3 nucleotide sequence: TGCGCCACCACAGGACCAAGCACAGATACGCAGTATTTT. It specifies CATTGPSTDTQYF.

This clonotype was detected many times. The chain recombines TRBV20-1 with TRBJ2-7; D possibly matches TRBD1 or TRBD2 (6 bases each). This CDR3 region has 13 residues. CDR1 is DFQATT and CDR2 is SNEGSKA in the germline V gene (reference sequence). The chain's CDR3 is CSGGAEGTYEQYF. CDR3 bases: TGCAGCGGGGGCGCGGAAGGTACCTACGAGCAGTACTTC.

The chain carries TRBV28 and TRBJ2-7; TRBD2 matches 7 bases. Looked up from germline, CDR1 is MDHEN and CDR2 is SYDVKM. This CDR3 region has 14 residues. Trimming took 5 bases from V and 0 from J; bases not matched to a gene: 4. For the CDR3, the DNA is TGTGCCAGCAGTCGGACTAGAAGCTCCTACGAGCAGTACTTC. Its translation is CASSRTRSSYEQYF.

This clonotype was detected many times. This sequence joins TRBV4-3 and TRBJ1-1, with D perhaps matching TRBD1 (5 bases). Germline V gives CDR1 LGHNA, CDR2 YSLEER. CDR3 length: 18 amino acids. Trimming removed 1 base at V and 4 bases at J, with 22 bases between. The DNA of the CDR3 is TGCGCCAGCAGCCAAGTGAGCGGCGCTTTAGGGGTGGTCACTGAAGCTTTCTTT. Its translation: CASSQVSGALGVVTEAFF.

Regarding this clonotype: At one end, the junction sequence differs from germline, possibly due to a read error. V and J are TRBV27 and TRBJ2-3, with D possibly TRBD2 on 5 matching bases. Germline assignment: CDR1 MNHEY and CDR2 SMNVEV (reference sequence). This CDR3 is 16 amino acids long. CDR3: CASSPVRAGSTDMQYF. CDR3 DNA: TGTGCCAGCAGTCCCGTGAGGGCCGGCAGCACAGATATGCAGTATTTT.

A few counts support this clonotype. This chain links TRBV7-2 with TRBJ2-3; the match to TRBD2 covers 12 bases. The CDR3 loop spans 18 amino acids. Per the germline V gene, CDR1 is SGHTA and CDR2 is FQGNSA. Losses at the gene ends were 1 base for V and 0 bases for J; bases not matched to a gene: 5. CDR3 in DNA: TGTGCCAGCAGCTTAGAACTAGCGGGAGGACCGAGCACAGATACGCAGTATTTT. Translation gives CASSLELAGGPSTDTQYF.

This clonotype was counted a few times. The CDR3 DNA reads TGTGCCAGCAGCTTTTCACAGAACACTGAAGCTTTCTTT. It specifies CASSFSQNTEAFF. J is TRBJ1-1 and V is TRBV11-2; no clear D. The CDR3 consists of 13 residues. With 3 bases removed from V and 1 base from J, the gap between germline ends came to 6 bases. The germline CDR1 and CDR2 sequences are SGHAT and FQNNGV.

This clonotype was seen only a few times. The V and J genes are TRBV6-4 and TRBJ2-3; possibly TRBD2 for D (6 bases). V shed 0 bases and J shed 0 bases, with 10 bases lying between them. Germline CDR1 MRHNA, CDR2 SNTAGT. CDR3 length: 16 amino acids. The CDR3 protein is CASSDSAAGSTDTQYF. The DNA of the CDR3 is TGTGCCAGCAGTGACTCTGCCGCGGGGAGCACAGATACGCAGTATTTT.

The table lists this clonotype with many counts. This rearrangement joins TRBV5-4 to TRBJ2-2; D call uncertain. There are 12 residues in the CDR3. Germline assignment: CDR1 SGHNT and CDR2 YYREEE (reference sequence). Trimming shortened V by 3 bases and J by 6 bases, and 6 bases separated the two germline ends. The CDR3 DNA is TGTGCCAGCAGCTATGAGTCCGGGGAGCTGTTTTTT. The encoded protein is CASSYESGELFF.

V is TRBV7-9 and J is TRBJ2-1, with D perhaps TRBD2 (6 bases). CDR1 SEHNR and CDR2 FQNEAQ come from the germline V gene (reference sequence). The CDR3 is made up of 15 amino acids. V lost 5 bases, J lost 4 bases, and 15 bases lay in between. CDR3 bases: TGTGCCAGCAGCCCCTTGGGGGGAGTTTACAATGAGCAGTTCTTC. The encoded protein is CASSPLGGVYNEQFF.

The V call is TRBV12-2, the J call TRBJ1-5; TRBD1 reflects the table's D call only, with no check against the DNA. TRBV12-2 is an annotated pseudogene. The CDR3 contains 17 residues. The CDR3: CASRLVGQGKSNQPQHF. DNA for the CDR3: TGTGCAAGTCGCTTAGTTGGACAGGGAAAAAGCAATCAGCCCCAGCATTTT.

The chain has TRBV5-6 and TRBJ2-7; tentative D call: TRBD1 (5 bases). V lost 4 bases, J lost 3 bases, and 17 bases lay in between. Germline V gene data show CDR1 as SGHDT and CDR2 as YYEEEE. CDR3 length: 15 residues. Here the CDR3 reads CASSPKKTVLYEQYF. DNA for the CDR3: TGTGCCAGCAGCCCTAAAAAGACAGTCCTCTACGAGCAGTACTTC.

This clonotype has more than one count but fewer than ten. The chain has TRBV6-2 or TRBV6-3 and TRBJ1-3; no definite D call. Deletions cut 6 bases from V and 5 bases from J, with 11 bases between. Germline loops: CDR1 MNHEY, CDR2 SVGEGT. The CDR3 runs 13 residues. The CDR3 bases are TGTGCCAGCAGCCGGACGGGAAGAAACACCATATATTTT. Translating it yields CASSRTGRNTIYF.

This clonotype was counted only a few times. The rearrangement links TRBV29-1 to TRBJ2-1; TRBD2 matches at 16 bases. Germline trimming cut 3 bases from V and 9 bases from J; bases unmatched to any gene: 11. CDR1 is SQVTM, CDR2 ANQGSEA, per germline. The CDR3 spans 17 residues. The CDR3 sequence is CSVETSGLAGGVGEQFF. CDR3 bases: TGCAGCGTTGAGACTTCGGGACTAGCGGGAGGGGTGGGTGAGCAGTTCTTC.

This sequence joins TRBV7-3 and TRBJ2-1, with 8 bases identical to TRBD2. V lost 2 bases to trimming and J lost 3 bases; unmatched junction nucleotides: 6. Germline V gives CDR1 SGHTA, CDR2 FQGTGA. The CDR3 is 16 amino acids. DNA for the CDR3: TGTGCCAGCAGCTTATCAAGCGGGAGTGTCTACAATGAGCAGTTCTTC. As protein: CASSLSSGSVYNEQFF.

There are many counts of this clonotype. The chain couples TRBV19 to TRBJ2-1; D tentatively fits TRBD1 or TRBD2 (5 bases each). From germline, CDR1 is LNHDA and CDR2 SQIVND (reference sequence). Trimming left V 6 bases short and J 4 bases short, with 13 bases between. The CDR3 consists of 14 residues. The CDR3 region has the DNA TGTGCCAGTAGCCGGGGAAAGGGGTACAATGAGCAGTTCTTC. Translation gives CASSRGKGYNEQFF.

This clonotype was seen repeatedly, ten times or more. This sequence joins TRBV6-5 and TRBJ1-1; D uncertain. The CDR3 runs to 13 residues. V was trimmed by 4 bases and J by 7 bases, leaving 13 bases between them. Germline assignment: CDR1 MNHEY and CDR2 SVGAGI. The CDR3 nucleotides read TGTGCCAGCAGTTCTCCGGCGATCGATGAAGCTTTCTTT. As protein: CASSSPAIDEAFF.

This clonotype rates as medium-sized. The gene calls are TRBV12-3 or TRBV12-4 and TRBJ1-5; tentatively, D is TRBD1 (6 bases). The CDR3 is 14 residues long. Trimming shortened V by 5 bases and J by 3 bases, and 11 bases separated the two germline ends. Here the CDR3 reads CASSTNRDNQPQHF. CDR3 nucleotides: TGTGCCAGCAGTACGAACAGGGACAATCAGCCCCAGCATTTT.

The rearrangement joins TRBV5-1 to TRBJ2-6, with D possibly being TRBD2 (5 bases). The V gene lost 1 base and the J gene lost 0 bases, with 8 bases spanning the gap. This CDR3 has 16 residues. Germline-derived CDR1 and CDR2 are SGHRS and YFSETQ. CDR3 bases: TGCGCCAGCAGCTTGAACGGGAACTCTGGGGCCAACGTCCTGACTTTC. Residues: CASSLNGNSGANVLTF.

The V and J genes are TRBV12-3 or TRBV12-4 and TRBJ2-7; TRBD1 agrees at 8 bases. The CDR3 is made up of 11 amino acids. Unmatched junction bases numbered 2, after V lost 6 bases and J lost 7 bases. In nucleotides, the CDR3 is TGTGCCAGCAGCCAGGGGGCAGAGCAGTACTTC. This gives the protein CASSQGAEQYF.

This clonotype was recorded many times. The CDR3 DNA sequence: TGCGCCAGCAGCCAAGTCCTGGGAATGGTGGGGGGCTACACCTTC. Translation: CASSQVLGMVGGYTF. The gene calls are TRBV4-1 and TRBJ1-2; D remains ambiguous. V lost 1 base, J lost 8 bases, and 17 bases lay in between. The germline V gene has CDR1 MGHRA and CDR2 YSYEKL. This CDR3 has 15 amino acids.

This clonotype was detected a few times. This chain uses TRBV6-2 or TRBV6-3 with TRBJ2-3; D gene ambiguous. Germline V gene lookup returns CDR1 MNHEY and CDR2 SVGEGT. Trimming took 2 bases from V and 0 from J, leaving 9 bases between them. This CDR3 contains 15 residues. This chain's CDR3 is CASSYLPRSTDTQYF. DNA of the CDR3: TGTGCCAGCAGTTACCTCCCGCGGAGCACAGATACGCAGTATTTT.

This clonotype was picked up a small number of times. The chain carries TRBV7-9 and TRBJ2-7; TRBD2 aligns across 10 bases. CDR1 is SEHNR, CDR2 FQNEAQ, per germline (reference sequence). The length of the CDR3 is 15 residues. V gave up 4 bases and J gave up 8 bases; unmatched junction bases: 11. In DNA, the CDR3 is TGTGCCAGCAGCTCGGAACTAGCGGGACCTTCCAAGCAGTACTTC. The encoded protein is CASSSELAGPSKQYF.

This chain uses TRBV3-1 with TRBJ1-1; no firm D call. Germline V gene data show CDR1 as LGHDT and CDR2 as YNNKEL (reference sequence). Trimming removed 6 bases at V and 1 base at J, with 15 bases between. CDR3 length: 15 amino acids. The CDR3 spells CASSLRWGTNTEAFF. The DNA for the CDR3 is TGTGCCAGCAGTCTTCGATGGGGTACGAACACTGAAGCTTTCTTT. The full variable domain, with the rest looked up from reference TRBV3-1 and TRBJ1-1, is DTAVSQTPKYLVTQMGNDKSIKCEQNLGHDTMYWYKQDSKKFLKIMFSYNNKELIINETVPNRFSPKSPDKAHLNLHINSLELGDSAVYFCASSLRWGTNTEAFFGQGTRLTVV.

The J gene is TRBJ2-1, the V gene TRBV7-2; D is uncertain. Looked up from germline, CDR1 is SGHTA and CDR2 is FQGNSA. The length of the CDR3 is 16 residues. V gave up 3 bases and J gave up 9 bases, with 21 bases separating them. For the CDR3, the DNA is TGTGCCAGCAGCTTGTCTCGTCTGGTAGCCAGTATTGAGCAGTTCTTC. Translation: CASSLSRLVASIEQFF.

This clonotype appeared many times. V usage is TRBV29-1 and J usage is TRBJ2-3, with TRBD2 identical over 8 bases. Germline trimming cut 1 base from V and 4 bases from J; bases unmatched to any gene: 7. CDR3 length: 15 residues. Germline V lookup: CDR1 SQVTM, CDR2 ANQGSEA. CDR3 loop: CSVEGGTRGADTQYF. The CDR3 DNA is TGCAGCGTTGAAGGGGGGACTAGGGGTGCAGATACGCAGTATTTT.

This clonotype was seen at least ten times. The V gene is TRBV4-2, the J gene TRBJ2-5; D is possibly TRBD1 (5 bases). V gave up 3 bases and J gave up 2 bases, with 10 bases separating them. Germline CDR1 LGHNA, CDR2 YNFKEQ. The CDR3 spans 14 residues. The CDR3 is CASSHSGQQETQYF. The CDR3 DNA reads as TGTGCCAGCAGCCATAGTGGACAACAAGAGACCCAGTACTTC.

At least ten counts were recorded for this clonotype. The chain links TRBV5-1 to TRBJ2-3; 7 bases map to TRBD2. Germline-derived CDR1 and CDR2 are SGHRS and YFSETQ. Unmatched junction bases numbered 3, after V lost 0 bases and J lost 2 bases. The CDR3 contains 15 residues. The CDR3: CASSLASGDTDTQYF. CDR3 bases: TGCGCCAGCAGCTTGGCCAGCGGGGACACAGATACGCAGTATTTT.

There are many counts of this clonotype. V gene TRBV18 combines with J gene TRBJ2-1; D not resolved. This CDR3 has 12 residues. CDR1 KGHSH and CDR2 LQKENI come from the germline V gene. The germline V and J ends were trimmed by 3 bases and 10 bases, with 10 bases remaining between them. CDR3 in amino acids: CASSPTALEQFF. The CDR3 DNA follows: TGTGCCAGCTCACCCACAGCTCTAGAGCAGTTCTTC.

This clonotype has a count of ten or more. J is TRBJ2-4 and V is TRBV20-1; D remains ambiguous. Germline V lookup: CDR1 DFQATT, CDR2 SNEGSKA (reference sequence). V lost 0 bases and J lost 2, with 5 bases in between. This CDR3 spans 13 amino acids. CDR3 sequence reads: CSAREPTKNIQYF. CDR3 coding DNA: TGCAGTGCTAGAGAGCCTACCAAAAACATTCAGTACTTC.

The chain employs TRBV7-2 and TRBJ1-2; D unclear. Germline V lookup: CDR1 SGHTA, CDR2 FQGNSA. Between the trimmed V and J ends, which lost 1 base and 4 bases, there was a span of 10 bases. This CDR3 region has 14 residues. CDR3: CASSLGHRPYGYTF. The CDR3 DNA sequence: TGTGCCAGCAGCTTAGGGCACAGACCCTATGGCTACACCTTC.